A single sample gave rise to the 14 T cell receptor beta chains below, sequenced in a study of T cell responses to AZD1222 COVID-19 vaccine. Libraries were prepared by immunoSEQ multiplex PCR; TCRdb keeps only in-frame clonotypes and omits some of them. The table shows over 100,000 clones, with more than 75% occurring only once. The material sequenced was peripheral blood, taken 28 days after the second AZD1222 dose. The origin of the receptors is an adult who received the AZD1222 COVID-19 vaccine.

The gene calls are TRBV19 and TRBJ1-5; D might be TRBD1 (5 bases). The CDR3 is 16 residues long. Trimming stripped 3 bases from V and 4 bases from J, with 16 bases between. Germline V gives CDR1 LNHDA, CDR2 SQIVND (reference sequence). This chain's CDR3 is CASSIDLVGGNQPQHF. The CDR3 bases are TGTGCCAGTAGTATTGATTTGGTGGGGGGGAATCAGCCCCAGCATTTT.

The chain combines TRBV9 with TRBJ2-5; TRBD2 is a possible D gene (6 bases). Trimming removed 3 bases at V and 4 bases at J, with 16 bases between. CDR1 is SGDLS, CDR2 YYNGEE, per germline. The CDR3 loop spans 15 amino acids. The CDR3 loop reads CASSAVGSFPETQYF. The DNA for the CDR3 is TGTGCCAGCAGCGCCGTCGGGAGCTTCCCAGAGACCCAGTACTTC.

This chain connects TRBV7-9 to TRBJ1-1; maybe TRBD1 (6 bases). V lost 5 bases, J lost 4 bases, and 14 bases lay in between. This CDR3 is 14 amino acids long. Germline V gene lookup returns CDR1 SEHNR and CDR2 FQNEAQ (reference sequence). The CDR3 DNA follows: TGTGCCAGCAGCGTGACAGGATGGAGCACTGAAGCTTTCTTT. This gives the protein CASSVTGWSTEAFF.

The rearrangement uses TRBV11-2 and TRBJ1-2; 8 nucleotides agree with TRBD1. Losses at the gene ends were 0 bases for V and 8 bases for J; bases not matched to a gene: 8. CDR1 and CDR2 from the germline V gene are SGHAT and FQNNGV. The length of the CDR3 is 15 residues. CDR3 coding DNA: TGTGCCAGCAGCTTAGATCAGAGACAGGGGTTGGGCTACACCTTC. Translated: CASSLDQRQGLGYTF.

By share, this clone counts as medium-sized. J is TRBJ1-2 and V is TRBV5-4; possibly TRBD1 for D (6 bases). V lost 0 bases to trimming and J lost 5 bases, with 17 bases between them. The CDR3 contains 16 residues. Germline CDR1 is SGHNT and CDR2 is YYREEE (reference sequence). CDR3 amino acids: CASSLGQVGGGYGYTF. DNA of the CDR3: TGTGCCAGCAGCTTGGGTCAGGTCGGAGGGGGATATGGCTACACCTTC.

The gene calls are TRBV6-5 and TRBJ1-5; D uncertain. There are 10 residues in the CDR3. Germline loops: CDR1 MNHEY, CDR2 SVGAGI. V shed 7 bases and J shed 5 bases, with 3 bases lying between them. This CDR3 is CASMYQPQHF. The CDR3 nucleotides are TGTGCCAGCATGTATCAGCCCCAGCATTTT.

The gene calls are TRBV5-1 and TRBJ1-2; no definite D call. V was trimmed by 0 bases and J by 6 bases, leaving 15 bases between them. The CDR3 is 15 amino acids. Germline CDR1 and CDR2: SGHRS and YFSETQ. The CDR3 spells CASSLGMDGINGYTF. CDR3 DNA: TGCGCCAGCAGCTTGGGCATGGACGGTATAAATGGCTACACCTTC. The full variable domain, its missing parts supplied by reference TRBV5-1 and TRBJ1-2, is KAGVTQTPRYLIKTRGQQVTLSCSPISGHRSVSWYQQTPGQGLQFLFEYFSETQRNKGNFPGRFSGRQFSNSRSEMNVSTLELGDSALYLCASSLGMDGINGYTFGSGTRLTVV.

The chain employs TRBV24-1 and TRBJ1-5; D is unresolved. The CDR3 runs to 14 residues. Germline CDR1 and CDR2: KGHDR and SFDVKD. Deletions cut 4 bases from V and 0 bases from J, with 6 bases between. The CDR3 DNA follows: TGTGCCACCAGTGACCCATATAGCAATCAGCCCCAGCATTTT. Its protein is CATSDPYSNQPQHF.

The rearrangement joins TRBV7-9 to TRBJ2-7, with a tentative D call TRBD1 (5 bases). The V gene lost 5 bases and the J gene lost 3 bases, with 8 bases spanning the gap. Germline-derived CDR1 and CDR2 are SEHNR and FQNEAQ (reference sequence). This CDR3 contains 12 residues. The CDR3 region is CASSRQYYEQYF. DNA for the CDR3: TGTGCCAGCAGCCGACAGTACTACGAGCAGTACTTC.

This rearrangement joins TRBV7-6 to TRBJ2-5; D is ambiguous. The CDR3 covers 17 residues. Trimming took off 1 base at V and 4 bases at J, with 19 bases between the two ends. Germline-derived CDR1 and CDR2 are SGHVS and FNYEAQ. The CDR3 DNA follows: TGTGCCAGCAGCTTAGTAAAAGGACCGATGAGGCGAGAGACCCAGTACTTC. Amino acid sequence: CASSLVKGPMRRETQYF.

The rearrangement links TRBV5-1 to TRBJ1-4, with 8 bases that match TRBD1. V lost 0 bases, J lost 5 bases, and 0 bases stayed unmatched. The CDR3 runs to 14 residues. In germline, CDR1 is SGHRS, CDR2 YFSETQ. CDR3 loop: CASSLGQGNEKLFF. As DNA, the CDR3 is TGCGCCAGCAGCTTGGGACAGGGGAATGAAAAACTGTTTTTT.

The chain carries TRBV7-3 and TRBJ1-1; no clear D. Trimming took 1 base from V and 0 from J, leaving 6 bases between them. Germline V gene lookup returns CDR1 SGHTA and CDR2 FQGTGA. The CDR3 runs 14 residues. The DNA for the CDR3 is TGTGCCAGCAGCTTAATGGGGATGAACACTGAAGCTTTCTTT. Translating gives CASSLMGMNTEAFF.

This chain joins TRBV5-1 and TRBJ1-5, with D perhaps TRBD1 (5 bases). There are 15 residues in the CDR3. V shed 4 bases and J shed 0 bases, with 11 bases lying between them. Germline loops: CDR1 SGHRS, CDR2 YFSETQ. The CDR3 loop reads CASSPGQLSNQPQHF. The CDR3 DNA is TGCGCCAGCAGCCCCGGACAACTTAGCAATCAGCCCCAGCATTTT.

V is TRBV13 and J is TRBJ2-7, with 7 bases identical to TRBD1. This CDR3 is 15 amino acids long. Germline CDR1 PRHDT, CDR2 FYEKMQ (reference sequence). V was clipped by 3 bases and J by 3 bases; unmatched bases: 8. The CDR3 coding sequence is TGTGCCAGCAGCTTTTTACAGGGGCGATTCTACGAGCAGTACTTC. Residues: CASSFLQGRFYEQYF.